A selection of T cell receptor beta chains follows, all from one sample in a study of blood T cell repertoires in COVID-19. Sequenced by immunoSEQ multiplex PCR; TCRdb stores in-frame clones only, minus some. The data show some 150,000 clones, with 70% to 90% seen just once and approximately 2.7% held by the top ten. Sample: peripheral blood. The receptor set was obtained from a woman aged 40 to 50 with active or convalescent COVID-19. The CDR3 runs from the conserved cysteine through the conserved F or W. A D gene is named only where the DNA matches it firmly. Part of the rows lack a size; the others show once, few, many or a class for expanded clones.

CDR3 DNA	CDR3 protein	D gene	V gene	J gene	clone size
TGTGCCTGGAGTACTTCGGGAGATACGCAGTATTTT	CAWSTSGDTQYF	NA	TRBV30	TRBJ2-3	NA
TGTGCCAGCAGTTTATATTTCGAGGGACTGTTTTTT	CASSLYFEGLFF	NA	TRBV28	TRBJ1-4	many
TGTGCCAGCAGTCCCCTCAAGACTAGCTCCTACGAGCAGTACTTC	CASSPLKTSSYEQYF	NA	TRBV27	TRBJ2-7	NA
TGTGCCACCAGCAGACAGGCCAGAGAAACTGAAGCTTTCTTT	CATSRQARETEAFF	NA	TRBV15	TRBJ1-1	NA
TGTGCCAGCAGTGCCCAGGGGAACACTGAAGCTTTCTTT	CASSAQGNTEAFF	NA	TRBV6-6	TRBJ1-1	NA
TGTGCCAGCAGTCCCCAGGGGGCTTATTTAGCTAACTATGGCTACACCTTC	CASSPQGAYLANYGYTF	TRBD1	TRBV6-6	TRBJ1-2	NA
TGTGCCAGTAGTATACAGGGGGCAGGTTCCTACGAGCAGTACTTC	CASSIQGAGSYEQYF	TRBD1	TRBV19	TRBJ2-7	few
TGTGCCAGCTCAGACGCAGGGGGGTCGCCTAGAAGTAGGACCTTC	CASSDAGGSPRSRTF	TRBD1	TRBV18	TRBJ1-2	once
TGCAGCGTGTTGACAGGAACTTCCTACGAGCAGTACTTC	CSVLTGTSYEQYF	NA	TRBV29-1	TRBJ2-7	NA
TGTGCCAGCAGCTTAGGGGGCCCAACCGGGTCTCAGCCCCAGCATTTT	CASSLGGPTGSQPQHF	NA	TRBV7-2	TRBJ1-5	NA
TGTGCCAGCATGGGACAGGGGAAAACCAGCAATCAGCCCCAGCATTTT	CASMGQGKTSNQPQHF	TRBD1	TRBV27	TRBJ1-5	NA
TGTGCCAGCAGCGACTCCGGGACAGGGGGCACTGGGGCCAACGTCCTGACTTTC	CASSDSGTGGTGANVLTF	TRBD1	TRBV7-9	TRBJ2-6	once
TGTGCCAGCAGCTTTGTCACTGGTGGCTACACCTTC	CASSFVTGGYTF	NA	TRBV7-2	TRBJ1-2	NA
TGTGCCAGCAGTTACGACCAGGTCGGAAACACCATATATTTT	CASSYDQVGNTIYF	NA	TRBV6-2/TRBV6-3	TRBJ1-3	once
TGTGCCAGCAGCTTAGATCCCAGGGTCGGCGACACTGAAGCTTTCTTT	CASSLDPRVGDTEAFF	NA	TRBV11-2	TRBJ1-1	NA
TGCAGCGTTAAGTATCCCGGGACAGGGAGAAGTGGCTACACCTTC	CSVKYPGTGRSGYTF	TRBD1	TRBV29-1	TRBJ1-2	NA
TGTGCCATCAGTGATCTAAACCGCTTCATGAACACTGAAGCTTTCTTT	CAISDLNRFMNTEAFF	NA	TRBV10-3	TRBJ1-1	NA
TGTGCCAGCAGCCGTTTACAGGGGGCGCAAAATGGCTACACCTTC	CASSRLQGAQNGYTF	TRBD1	TRBV6-4	TRBJ1-2	NA
TGTGCCAGCAGTTTATTAGGGGGCGCGTTTTACGAGCAGTACTTC	CASSLLGGAFYEQYF	TRBD1	TRBV27	TRBJ2-7	NA
TGTGCCAGCAGTACCGACGGACAGAGGAGTAATTCACCCCTCCACTTT	CASSTDGQRSNSPLHF	NA	TRBV2	TRBJ1-6	NA
TGTGCCAGCAGTTACTATCGCGGGTTCTCTGGAAACACCATATATTTT	CASSYYRGFSGNTIYF	NA	TRBV6-2/TRBV6-3	TRBJ1-3	once
TGTGCCAGCAGCTTAGCGGGACTAGCGGGAGGCGAGCAGTACTTC	CASSLAGLAGGEQYF	TRBD2	TRBV7-2	TRBJ2-7	NA
TGTGCCAGCAGCGTGTCTCCCGAGGGTGTCAATGAGCAGTTCTTC	CASSVSPEGVNEQFF	NA	TRBV9	TRBJ2-1	NA
TGTGCCAGCAGCTTCGGGACAGGGCAAAACGAGCAGTACTTC	CASSFGTGQNEQYF	TRBD1	TRBV11-3	TRBJ2-7	NA
TGTGCCAGCAGTCTTCCGGTAAACACTGAAGCTTTCTTT	CASSLPVNTEAFF	NA	TRBV7-9	TRBJ1-1	NA
TGTGCCAGCAGCTTCGTCCTGAACACTGAAGCTTTCTTT	CASSFVLNTEAFF	NA	TRBV5-5	TRBJ1-1	once
TGTGCCAGCAGCTTGGGGGCAGGGGGTGAAAAACTGTTTTTT	CASSLGAGGEKLFF	TRBD1	TRBV5-4	TRBJ1-4	NA
TGTGCCAGCAGTTTAGGACTAATAACGAACACCGGGGAGCTGTTTTTT	CASSLGLITNTGELFF	NA	TRBV28	TRBJ2-2	NA
TGCGCCAGCAGCTTGCCCCCCAAGCGGGGCGGAGAGACCCAGTACTTC	CASSLPPKRGGETQYF	TRBD2	TRBV5-1	TRBJ2-5	NA
TGTGCCAGTAGTCGTGGGGGAGGGTATGGCTACACCTTC	CASSRGGGYGYTF	NA	TRBV19	TRBJ1-2	NA
TGTGCCAGCTCACCACCGAATCAGGGATCGACCACTGAAGCTTTCTTT	CASSPPNQGSTTEAFF	NA	TRBV18	TRBJ1-1	once
TGTGCCAGCAGTTACTATCAGGGGAGAGGGGACACTGAAGCTTTCTTT	CASSYYQGRGDTEAFF	NA	TRBV6-5	TRBJ1-1	NA
TGTGCCTCGTGGGGGGGGCGGAGTGGCTACACCTTC	CASWGGRSGYTF	NA	TRBV19	TRBJ1-2	once
TGTGCCAGTAGTGCAGGCTCTGGAAACACCATATATTTT	CASSAGSGNTIYF	NA	TRBV19	TRBJ1-3	NA
TGTGCCAGTAGCATGAGGGTCCAAGAGACCCAGTACTTC	CASSMRVQETQYF	NA	TRBV19	TRBJ2-5	NA
TGTGCCACCAGCAGCCAACTAGCGGGTAGCACAGATACGCAGTATTTT	CATSSQLAGSTDTQYF	TRBD2	TRBV15	TRBJ2-3	NA
TGTGCCATCAGTGATCCCGGGATCTATGGCTACACCTTC	CAISDPGIYGYTF	NA	TRBV10-3	TRBJ1-2	NA
TGTGCCAGCAGCGGGGGACAGTTAGGCTCAGCCGAGCAGTACTTC	CASSGGQLGSAEQYF	NA	TRBV2	TRBJ2-7	NA
TGTGCCAGCAGTCTTGGGACAGGCGGGGCTGGAAACACCATATATTTT	CASSLGTGGAGNTIYF	TRBD1	TRBV7-6	TRBJ1-3	NA
TGCGCCAGCAGCCCAGCGGGACGAACCTCGGAGCGCTATGGCTACACCTTC	CASSPAGRTSERYGYTF	NA	TRBV5-1	TRBJ1-2	NA
TGTGCCAGTAGGCCACGCGAAGCAGGTCCGGTTGCTTTCTTT	CASRPREAGPVAFF	NA	TRBV19	TRBJ1-1	NA